These 19 T cell receptor beta chains came from one sample sequenced in a study of PD-1 blockade in mismatch repair-deficient tumors. The table came from immunoSEQ multiplex PCR; TCRdb's copy has only in-frame clones and leaves some out. The data contain tens of thousands of clones, approximately 86% of them singletons. The sample here was peripheral blood, taken 12 weeks after starting pembrolizumab. The receptors here all came from an adult with mismatch repair-deficient cancer.

The chain combines TRBV7-9 with TRBJ2-3; 10 nucleotides line up with TRBD2. This CDR3 spans 14 amino acids. The V and J ends lost 1 base and 8 bases, in that order; junction bases with no gene match: 3. Per germline, CDR1 SEHNR and CDR2 FQNEAQ (reference sequence). The CDR3 loop is CASSLGTSGGTQYF. As DNA, the CDR3 is TGTGCCAGCAGCTTAGGGACTAGCGGTGGTACGCAGTATTTT.

This sequence joins TRBV19 and TRBJ2-5, with 10 bases fitting TRBD1. Germline V gene data show CDR1 as LNHDA and CDR2 as SQIVND (reference sequence). The CDR3 runs to 15 residues. The J segment lost 5 bases and the V segment lost 5 bases, leaving 8 bases of the junction unmatched. The CDR3 loop is CASSGQDRGFETQYF. The DNA of the CDR3 is TGTGCCAGTAGTGGACAGGACAGGGGGTTTGAGACCCAGTACTTC.

This clone showed up just once. J is TRBJ1-2 and V is TRBV2; 9 bases fit TRBD1. Trimming took 11 bases from V and 4 from J; bases not matched to a gene: 5. Germline CDR1 and CDR2: SNHLY and FYNNEI. CDR3 length equals 12 residues. In DNA form, the CDR3 reads TGTGCCGGATCGGGACAGGGCTATGGCTACACCTTC. Translated: CAGSGQGYGYTF.

The count of this clone is one. J is TRBJ1-3 and V is TRBV7-9; D gene unclear. V lost 5 bases and J lost 11, with 13 bases in between. The CDR3 contains 12 residues. Germline CDR1 SEHNR, CDR2 FQNEAQ (reference sequence). CDR3 in DNA: TGTGCCAGCAGCCCGGTGTGGTTTTCCATATATTTT. Translation: CASSPVWFSIYF. The complete variable domain, with remaining parts taken from reference TRBV7-9 and TRBJ1-3, reads DTGVSQNPRHKITKRGQNVTFRCDPISEHNRLYWYRQTLGQGPEFLTYFQNEAQLEKSRLLSDRFSAERPKGSFSTLEIQRTEQGDSAMYLCASSPVWFSIYFGEGSWLTVV.

This clone was seen once. This rearrangement joins TRBV9 to TRBJ2-7; TRBD1 matches 7 bases. V shed 4 bases and J 3 bases; nucleotides not matched to a gene: 13. CDR3 length: 16 amino acids. Germline assignment: CDR1 SGDLS and CDR2 YYNGEE. The CDR3 region is CASSPSPGQNLYEQYF. Written as DNA, the CDR3 is TGTGCCAGCAGCCCATCCCCGGGACAGAACCTCTACGAGCAGTACTTC.

As regards this clone: A junction boundary mismatches the germline segment, possibly from a read error. The chain combines TRBV28 with TRBJ2-7; 7 nucleotides line up with TRBD1. CDR3 length: 13 amino acids. Germline assignment: CDR1 MDHEN and CDR2 SYDVKM. As DNA, the CDR3 is TGTACCAGTGAGAACAGGGGAAACTACGAGCAGTACTTC. This sequence encodes CTSENRGNYEQYF.

The chain couples TRBV28 to TRBJ2-7; 10 bases are a match to TRBD2. The CDR3 contains 18 residues. Germline loops: CDR1 MDHEN, CDR2 SYDVKM. The V gene end was trimmed by 1 base and the J gene end by 4 bases; junction bases not matched to a gene: 13. DNA of the CDR3: TGTGCCAGCAGTTTATCAAAAGGGGCTAGCGGGAGTCTATACGAGCAGTACTTC. Its translation: CASSLSKGASGSLYEQYF.

The rearrangement uses TRBV3-2 and TRBJ2-1; the table names TRBD2, a call not compared with the DNA. TRBV3-2 is deemed a pseudogene. The CDR3 is 8 amino acids. The CDR3 DNA reads as TGTGCCAGCAGCCGAGGTCTCTTC. It specifies CASSRGLF.

The J gene is TRBJ2-7, the V gene TRBV10-3, with TRBD2 matching 7 bases. The CDR3 length is 13 residues. J lost 2 bases, V lost 8 bases, and 6 bases had no gene match. CDR1 and CDR2 from the germline V gene are ENHRY and SYGVKD. CDR3 region: CAIRGEIAYEQYF. The DNA of the CDR3 is TGTGCCATCCGGGGGGAAATAGCCTACGAGCAGTACTTC.

The chain couples TRBV29-1 to TRBJ2-7; 10 bases match TRBD2. Germline loops: CDR1 SQVTM, CDR2 ANQGSEA. V trimming: 7 bases; J trimming: 4 bases; junction bases outside the gene matches: 4. CDR3 length: 12 amino acids. Here the CDR3 reads CSGWTSGYEQYF. CDR3 bases: TGCAGCGGCTGGACTAGCGGATACGAGCAGTACTTC.

V gene TRBV28 combines with J gene TRBJ2-1; 10 bases are a match to TRBD2. The V gene's germline CDR1 is MDHEN and CDR2 SYDVKM. Trimming cost V 5 bases and J 1 base; bases outside gene matches: 8. The CDR3 runs to 17 residues. CDR3 residues: CASSPSASGSSYNEQFF. CDR3 nucleotide sequence: TGTGCCAGCAGTCCATCCGCTAGCGGGAGTTCCTACAATGAGCAGTTCTTC.

The chain couples TRBV28 to TRBJ2-7; 10 nucleotides match TRBD1. The germline gives CDR1 MDHEN, CDR2 SYDVKM. The CDR3 length is 15 residues. V lost 7 bases, J lost 6 bases, and 12 bases stayed unmatched. The CDR3 is CASTGGGQGRREQYF. In DNA, the CDR3 is TGTGCCAGCACTGGCGGGGGACAGGGGAGGCGCGAGCAGTACTTC.

The chain has TRBV5-1 and TRBJ2-5; 9 nucleotides match TRBD2. Germline V gives CDR1 SGHRS, CDR2 YFSETQ. The ends lost 3 bases at V and 4 bases at J; junction bases unmatched: 10. The CDR3 length is 16 residues. Here the CDR3 DNA reads TGCGCCAGCAGCTGGGGGGTAGCGGGAGTAGGAGAGACCCAGTACTTC. Its translation is CASSWGVAGVGETQYF. Based on the CDR3 plus reference TRBV5-1 and TRBJ2-5, the full variable domain is KAGVTQTPRYLIKTRGQQVTLSCSPISGHRSVSWYQQTPGQGLQFLFEYFSETQRNKGNFPGRFSGRQFSNSRSEMNVSTLELGDSALYLCASSWGVAGVGETQYFGPGTRLLVL.

The gene calls are TRBV5-1 and TRBJ2-5; D call uncertain. With 4 bases removed from V and 0 bases from J, the gap between germline ends came to 10 bases. Germline CDR1 reads SGHRS; CDR2 reads YFSETQ. This CDR3 has 14 residues. DNA of the CDR3: TGCGCCAGCAGCGTAGACGGTTACCAAGAGACCCAGTACTTC. As protein: CASSVDGYQETQYF.

The gene calls are TRBV5-1 and TRBJ2-5, with 12 bases aligning to TRBD2. The CDR3 loop spans 15 amino acids. The V segment lost 6 bases and the J segment 2 bases; nucleotides outside the gene matches: 5. Germline assignment: CDR1 SGHRS and CDR2 YFSETQ. CDR3 loop: CASNTGTSGQETQYF. In DNA, the CDR3 is TGCGCCAGCAACACAGGGACTAGCGGGCAAGAGACCCAGTACTTC.

This chain uses TRBV5-4 with TRBJ1-1; a possible D gene is TRBD1 (6 bases). The V gene lost 4 bases and the J gene lost 0 bases, with 13 bases spanning the gap. Looked up from germline, CDR1 is SGHNT and CDR2 is YYREEE (reference sequence). The CDR3 consists of 15 residues. CDR3 loop: CASSPGGHLNTEAFF. The CDR3 DNA reads as TGTGCCAGCAGCCCGGGGGGACACTTGAACACTGAAGCTTTCTTT.

This clone was picked up a small number of times. The chain combines TRBV28 with TRBJ2-7, with D tentatively TRBD1 (6 bases). The germline CDR1 and CDR2 sequences are MDHEN and SYDVKM. The CDR3 has 15 amino acids. The V gene lost 5 bases and the J gene lost 0 bases, with 14 bases spanning the gap. DNA for the CDR3: TGTGCCAGCAGTCTACGAGAGGACAGCTCCTACGAGCAGTACTTC. Its protein is CASSLREDSSYEQYF.

The chain is built from TRBV2 and TRBJ2-1; 7 nucleotides line up with TRBD2. V lost 11 bases and J lost 9; bases outside the gene matches: 13. The length of the CDR3 is 13 residues. Germline CDR1 SNHLY, CDR2 FYNNEI. CDR3 coding DNA: TGTGCCGTCTTGAGGACTAGTCTTTGTGAGCAGTTCTTC. Translated: CAVLRTSLCEQFF.

The gene calls are TRBV19 and TRBJ1-2; 9 bases line up with TRBD1. CDR1 and CDR2 (germline): LNHDA, SQIVND (reference sequence). The CDR3 is 16 amino acids. V shed 4 bases, J shed 1 base, and the junction held 7 bases outside the gene matches. The chain's CDR3 is CASSKTGTGYNYGYTF. CDR3 sequence (DNA): TGTGCCAGTAGTAAGACCGGGACAGGGTATAACTATGGCTACACCTTC.